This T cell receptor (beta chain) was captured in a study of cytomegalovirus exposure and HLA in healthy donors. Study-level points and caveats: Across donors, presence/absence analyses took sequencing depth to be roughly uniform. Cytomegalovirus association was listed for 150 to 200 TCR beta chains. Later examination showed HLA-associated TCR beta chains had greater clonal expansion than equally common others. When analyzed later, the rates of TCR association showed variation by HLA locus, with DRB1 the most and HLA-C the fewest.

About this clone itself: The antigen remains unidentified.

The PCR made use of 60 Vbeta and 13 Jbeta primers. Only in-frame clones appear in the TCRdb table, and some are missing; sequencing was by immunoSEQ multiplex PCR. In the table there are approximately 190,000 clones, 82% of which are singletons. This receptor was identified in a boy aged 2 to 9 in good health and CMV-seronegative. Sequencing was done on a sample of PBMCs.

CDR3: CASSFSAGGYTF. In DNA, the CDR3 is TGTGCCAGCAGCTTCTCGGCGGGAGGCTACACCTTC. The chain is built from TRBV13 and TRBJ1-2; D not certain. Trimming took off 3 bases at V and 8 bases at J, with 10 bases between the two ends. Germline CDR1 PRHDT, CDR2 FYEKMQ (reference sequence). The CDR3 extends over 12 amino acids.